Sequencing of this T cell receptor (beta chain) was carried out in a study of T cell responses to AZD1222 COVID-19 vaccine. CDR1 SGHAT and CDR2 FQNNGV come from the germline V gene. The CDR3 loop spans 12 amino acids. V lost 5 bases and J 0 bases, leaving 3 bases between the germline ends. This table comes from immunoSEQ multiplex PCR, and its TCRdb copy is limited to in-frame clones, with some not included. Of tens of thousands of clones in the sample, around 90% were seen once. Broader study findings: A reported finding is that nearly half of spike-specific TCRs target unmutated variant regions.

This clone is deemed medium-sized. The antigen remains unidentified. This sequence joins TRBV11-2 and TRBJ2-3; D is undetermined. The sample here was peripheral blood, taken on day 0 of AZD1222 vaccination. This sequence was found in an adult in good health. DNA for the CDR3: TGTGCCAGCAGCCATAGCACAGATACGCAGTATTTT. This sequence encodes CASSHSTDTQYF.